These 25 T cell receptor beta chains share one sample of origin, sequenced in a study of blood T cell repertoires in COVID-19. Assay: immunoSEQ multiplex PCR; the TCRdb copy retains only in-frame clones and omits some. There are roughly 50,000 clones in the sample; less than 80% occur only once, and 3.5% lies in the top ten. The sequencing input was peripheral blood. These receptors all stem from a man aged 60 to 75 with acute or convalescent COVID-19.

V usage is TRBV28 and J usage is TRBJ2-7; possibly TRBD2 for D (6 bases). The CDR3 is made up of 14 amino acids. V was cut by 3 bases and J by 0 bases, with 9 bases left in between. In germline, CDR1 is MDHEN, CDR2 SYDVKM. CDR3 in amino acids: CASSLSGASYEQYF. CDR3 sequence (DNA): TGTGCCAGCAGTTTGTCGGGAGCCTCCTACGAGCAGTACTTC. Full variable domain (rest looked up from reference TRBV28 and TRBJ2-7): DVKVTQSSRYLVKRTGEKVFLECVQDMDHENMFWYRQDPGLGLRLIYFSYDVKMKEKGDIPEGYSVSREKKERFSLILESASTNQTSMYLCASSLSGASYEQYFGPGTRLTVT.

The chain joins TRBV7-2 to TRBJ2-7; 10 nucleotides match TRBD2. CDR1 is SGHTA and CDR2 is FQGNSA in the germline V gene. The CDR3 covers 15 residues. Trimming at V came to 6 bases and at J to 0 bases, leaving 5 bases not matched to a gene. CDR3: CASSRTSGASYEQYF. As DNA, the CDR3 is TGTGCCAGCAGTCGTACTAGCGGGGCCTCCTACGAGCAGTACTTC.

V is TRBV25-1 and J is TRBJ2-3; maybe TRBD2 (6 bases). Per germline, CDR1 MGHDK and CDR2 SYGVNS. The V end lost 6 bases, the J end lost 4 bases, and 11 bases lay between the germline ends. This CDR3 comprises 13 residues. The CDR3 sequence is CASRGRGADTQYF. The CDR3 DNA is TGTGCCAGCAGGGGGCGCGGGGCAGATACGCAGTATTTT.

CDR3 coding DNA: TGTGCCAGCAGGTTGCGTGCCTACAATGAGCAGTTCTTC. Amino acids: CASRLRAYNEQFF. The J gene is TRBJ2-1, the V gene TRBV27; D gene uncertain. V lost 6 bases to trimming and J lost 2 bases, with 8 bases between them. Germline V gives CDR1 MNHEY, CDR2 SMNVEV (reference sequence). This CDR3 is built from 13 residues.

The chain employs TRBV5-4 and TRBJ2-3; TRBD2 matches 10 bases. The trim removed 6 bases at V and 2 bases at J, leaving 6 bases unmatched. Per the germline V gene, CDR1 is SGHNT and CDR2 is YYREEE (reference sequence). The CDR3 covers 15 residues. CDR3 region: CASKRGLAATDTQYF. Written as DNA, the CDR3 is TGTGCCAGCAAACGAGGACTAGCGGCCACAGATACGCAGTATTTT.

V is TRBV11-3 and J is TRBJ2-1, with no clear D. Germline V gene data show CDR1 as SGHNT and CDR2 as YENEEA. V was clipped by 8 bases and J by 0 bases, with 11 bases between them. The length of the CDR3 is 14 residues. The CDR3 region is CASSAPGSYNEQFF. CDR3 nucleotides: TGTGCCAGCTCGGCGCCGGGCTCCTACAATGAGCAGTTCTTC.

J is TRBJ2-7 and V is TRBV18; TRBD2 matches at 7 bases. Trimming cost V 3 bases and J 6 bases; bases outside gene matches: 11. Per the germline V gene, CDR1 is KGHSH and CDR2 is LQKENI. CDR3 length equals 15 residues. The CDR3 here is CASSPASGRSREQYF. The CDR3 bases are TGTGCCAGCTCACCGGCTAGCGGTAGATCGCGCGAGCAGTACTTC.

This sequence joins TRBV2 and TRBJ1-5; D is possibly TRBD1 (6 bases). V was clipped by 7 bases and J by 2 bases, with 12 bases between them. Germline CDR1 SNHLY, CDR2 FYNNEI. CDR3 length: 14 amino acids. CDR3 protein: CASNRDIGNQPQHF. The CDR3 DNA follows: TGTGCCAGCAATCGGGACATAGGCAATCAGCCCCAGCATTTT.

Only a few counts were recorded for this clone. J is TRBJ2-7 and V is TRBV2; 7 positions match TRBD2. Germline assignment: CDR1 SNHLY and CDR2 FYNNEI. Trimming at V came to 4 bases and at J to 2 bases, leaving 5 bases not matched to a gene. The CDR3 consists of 14 residues. CDR3 nucleotide sequence: TGTGCCAGCAGTGCGGAAGCGGGACCCTACGAGCAGTACTTC. Its protein product is CASSAEAGPYEQYF.

This clone has only one observation. This chain uses TRBV23-1 with TRBJ1-5; maybe TRBD1 (6 bases). TRBV23-1 falls under the ORF class, with uncertain function. The CDR3 totals 12 residues. Trimming removed 2 bases at V and 8 bases at J, with 7 bases between. CDR3 bases: TGCGCCAGCAGTCAACCAGGGGAGCCCCAGCATTTT. Translating it yields CASSQPGEPQHF.

V is TRBV7-2 and J is TRBJ1-1; the match to TRBD1 covers 7 bases. Germline V gives CDR1 SGHTA, CDR2 FQGNSA. The CDR3 runs 15 residues. V gave up 5 bases and J gave up 1 base; unmatched junction bases: 7. The CDR3 nucleotides read TGTGCCAGCAGCCCTTCGACAGGGAGGAACACTGAAGCTTTCTTT. This gives the protein CASSPSTGRNTEAFF.

For the CDR3, the DNA is TGTGCCATCACACACAGGGGCCCCGGGGGCAATGAGCAGTTCTTC. Amino acids: CAITHRGPGGNEQFF. V usage is TRBV2 and J usage is TRBJ2-1; weak D call: TRBD1 (7 bases). V was cut by 10 bases and J by 6 bases, with 22 bases left in between. There are 15 residues in the CDR3. Germline V gene lookup returns CDR1 SNHLY and CDR2 FYNNEI.

A single count supports this clone. The chain uses TRBV5-1 and TRBJ1-4; D is perhaps TRBD1 (5 bases). Germline values: CDR1 SGHRS, CDR2 YFSETQ. The CDR3 spans 17 residues. Trimming cost V 6 bases and J 0 bases, with 18 bases left between them. The CDR3, as DNA: TGCGCCAGCACCCAGGGTAGAGGACGGGCAACTAATGAAAAACTGTTTTTT. Translation: CASTQGRGRATNEKLFF. The full variable domain, its missing parts supplied by reference TRBV5-1 and TRBJ1-4, is KAGVTQTPRYLIKTRGQQVTLSCSPISGHRSVSWYQQTPGQGLQFLFEYFSETQRNKGNFPGRFSGRQFSNSRSEMNVSTLELGDSALYLCASTQGRGRATNEKLFFGSGTQLSVL.

The V and J genes are TRBV13 and TRBJ1-1; 9 bases are shared with TRBD1. V lost 8 bases and J lost 4; bases outside the gene matches: 2. Germline CDR1 reads PRHDT; CDR2 reads FYEKMQ (reference sequence). This CDR3 has 12 amino acids. CDR3 region: CASGDRATEAFF. CDR3 nucleotides: TGTGCCAGCGGGGACAGGGCCACTGAAGCTTTCTTT.

The rearrangement links TRBV27 to TRBJ2-5; the match to TRBD2 covers 16 bases. CDR1 is MNHEY, CDR2 SMNVEV, per germline (reference sequence). V lost 5 bases to trimming and J lost 5 bases; unmatched junction nucleotides: 8. CDR3 size: 17 residues. The CDR3 coding sequence is TGTGCCAGCAGTGAAGGGACTAGCGGGAGGGGCGGGGAGACCCAGTACTTC. Residues: CASSEGTSGRGGETQYF.

The chain combines TRBV30 with TRBJ2-7, with a tentative D call TRBD2 (6 bases). V was trimmed by 2 bases and J by 2 bases, leaving 13 bases between them. There are 14 residues in the CDR3. CDR1 is GTSNPN and CDR2 is SVGIG in the germline V gene (reference sequence). CDR3 nucleotides: TGTGCCTGGAGTCGATCTAGCGTAACCTACGAGCAGTACTTC. Translating it yields CAWSRSSVTYEQYF.

The chain joins TRBV7-8 to TRBJ1-2, with TRBD1 matching over 8 bases. Trimming at V came to 5 bases and at J to 13 bases, leaving 12 bases not matched to a gene. This CDR3 is built from 13 residues. Germline V gene data show CDR1 as SGHVS and CDR2 as FQNEAQ. In DNA form, the CDR3 reads TGTGCCAGCAGCGTCGGACAGGGAGAGCTGCTCACCTTC. The encoded protein is CASSVGQGELLTF.

This chain joins TRBV3-1 (or the pseudogene TRBV3-2) and TRBJ2-7; 7 bases match TRBD1. Germline loops: CDR1 LGHDT, CDR2 YNNKEL (reference sequence). Trimming took 4 bases from V and 0 from J; bases not matched to a gene: 3. The CDR3 length is 14 residues. The CDR3 DNA is TGTGCCAGCAGCCTACGACAGGGCTCCTACGAGCAGTACTTC. This translates into CASSLRQGSYEQYF.

The chain has TRBV18 and TRBJ2-7, with TRBD1 matching 7 bases. The germline CDR1 and CDR2 sequences are KGHSH and LQKENI. J lost 3 bases, V lost 4 bases, and 6 bases had no gene match. This CDR3 contains 14 residues. The CDR3 nucleotides are TGTGCCAGCTCACGGATCGACAGGGTCTACGAGCAGTACTTC. This encodes CASSRIDRVYEQYF.

The V gene is TRBV7-3, the J gene TRBJ2-1; 7 bases map to TRBD2. Germline CDR1 and CDR2: SGHTA and FQGTGA. CDR3 length: 14 residues. The junction had 2 bases not matched to a gene; V was cut back by 2 bases and J by 4 bases. In DNA, the CDR3 is TGTGCCAGCAGCTTAGCGGGAGATTACAATGAGCAGTTCTTC. Its protein is CASSLAGDYNEQFF.

The chain joins TRBV19 to TRBJ1-1; TRBD1 matches 7 bases. J was trimmed by 4 bases and V by 5 bases; bases with no gene match: 10. Germline-derived CDR1 and CDR2 are LNHDA and SQIVND (reference sequence). The CDR3 covers 15 residues. The CDR3 DNA follows: TGTGCCAGTAGTTTCCATTTCCAGGGGGGCACTGAAGCTTTCTTT. This sequence encodes CASSFHFQGGTEAFF.

V and J are TRBV4-1 and TRBJ2-3; no definite D call. The CDR3 sequence is 12 residues long. Between the trimmed V and J ends, which lost 6 bases and 6 bases, there was a span of 10 bases. Germline CDR1 and CDR2: MGHRA and YSYEKL. As DNA, the CDR3 is TGCGCCAGCAGGCTCATTGGCGATACGCAGTATTTT. It is translated as CASRLIGDTQYF.

This clone has more than one count but fewer than ten. The V call is TRBV28, the J call TRBJ2-1, with 16 bases aligning to TRBD2. Germline CDR1 MDHEN, CDR2 SYDVKM. This CDR3 region has 15 residues. V lost 6 bases, J lost 8 bases, and 4 bases stayed unmatched. CDR3 loop: CASSGTSGRAYEQFF. The DNA for the CDR3 is TGTGCCAGCAGCGGGACTAGCGGGAGGGCCTATGAGCAGTTCTTC.

The chain combines TRBV5-1 with TRBJ1-6, with D possibly TRBD1 on 5 matching bases. Germline CDR1 is SGHRS and CDR2 is YFSETQ. Trimming cost V 7 bases and J 8 bases, with 19 bases left between them. The CDR3 is 15 residues long. The chain's CDR3 is CASRTGQGGYSPLHF. The CDR3 DNA is TGCGCCAGCCGTACGGGGCAGGGAGGGTATTCACCCCTCCACTTT. The full variable domain, completed using reference TRBV5-1 and TRBJ1-6, is KAGVTQTPRYLIKTRGQQVTLSCSPISGHRSVSWYQQTPGQGLQFLFEYFSETQRNKGNFPGRFSGRQFSNSRSEMNVSTLELGDSALYLCASRTGQGGYSPLHFGNGTRLTVT.

The chain recombines TRBV27 with TRBJ1-5; D call uncertain. Germline assignment: CDR1 MNHEY and CDR2 SMNVEV (reference sequence). V dropped 2 bases and J dropped 7 bases, with 9 bases sitting between them. This CDR3 spans 13 amino acids. The CDR3 loop is CASSLEGRQPQHF. CDR3 coding DNA: TGTGCCAGCAGTTTAGAGGGTCGGCAGCCCCAGCATTTT.